Each of the 13 T cell receptor beta chains below was sequenced from the same sample in a study of cytomegalovirus exposure and HLA in healthy donors. The study ran its PCR with 60 Vbeta and 13 Jbeta primers. The table came from immunoSEQ multiplex PCR; TCRdb's copy has only in-frame clones and leaves some out. The table has about 130,000 clones, around 77% seen once. Input material: PBMCs. These receptors were taken from a man aged 30 to 45 in good health and CMV-seronegative.

The chain links TRBV28 to TRBJ2-7; 10 nucleotides match TRBD2. CDR1 is MDHEN and CDR2 is SYDVKM in the germline V gene. The CDR3 runs to 14 residues. V lost 8 bases, J lost 1 base, and 5 bases stayed unmatched. The CDR3 reads CASLRTSGSYEQYF. The DNA of the CDR3 is TGTGCCAGCCTTAGGACTAGCGGATCCTACGAGCAGTACTTC.

The J gene is TRBJ2-5, the V gene TRBV9, with D tentatively TRBD2 (6 bases). Trimming took off 0 bases at V and 2 bases at J, with 17 bases between the two ends. Looked up from germline, CDR1 is SGDLS and CDR2 is YYNGEE. The CDR3 is made up of 17 amino acids. The CDR3: CASSVAVSSEGQETQYF. The CDR3 DNA follows: TGTGCCAGCAGCGTAGCTGTTTCTAGCGAAGGACAAGAGACCCAGTACTTC.

The chain couples TRBV6-1 to TRBJ1-5, with 7 bases lining up with TRBD1. The germline V gene encodes CDR1 MNHNS and CDR2 SASEGT. The CDR3 totals 13 residues. V gave up 6 bases and J gave up 5 bases; unmatched junction bases: 4. CDR3 amino acids: CASSEQGHQPQHF. The CDR3 DNA sequence: TGTGCCAGCAGCGAACAGGGGCATCAGCCCCAGCATTTT.

This clone showed up just a few times. This chain joins TRBV6-5 and TRBJ2-7; possible D gene TRBD2, 5 bases. The germline V gene encodes CDR1 MNHEY and CDR2 SVGAGI. V was trimmed by 0 bases and J by 0 bases, leaving 9 bases between them. The CDR3 sequence is 15 residues long. The CDR3 spells CASSYSMGDSYEQYF. CDR3 sequence (DNA): TGTGCCAGCAGTTACTCTATGGGAGACTCCTACGAGCAGTACTTC.

This rearrangement joins TRBV30 to TRBJ2-1, with a possible D match to TRBD2 (5 bases). Trimming removed 5 bases at V and 5 bases at J, with 10 bases between. The germline V gene encodes CDR1 GTSNPN and CDR2 SVGIG (reference sequence). The CDR3 consists of 12 residues. CDR3 region: CAWAGRDNEQFF. DNA for the CDR3: TGTGCCTGGGCGGGCCGTGACAATGAGCAGTTCTTC.

The CDR3 nucleotides read TGTGCCAGCAGGTCCTACTCGGCAGGTCTCTTATGGACCGGGGAGCTGTTTTTT. This codes for CASRSYSAGLLWTGELFF. The rearrangement uses TRBV7-2 and TRBJ2-2; D gene unclear. CDR1 SGHTA and CDR2 FQGNSA come from the germline V gene. V lost 6 bases, J lost 5 bases, and 25 bases lay in between. The CDR3 is made up of 18 amino acids.

The chain uses TRBV5-1 and TRBJ2-3; TRBD2 might be the D (5 bases). This CDR3 has 16 residues. Germline loops: CDR1 SGHRS, CDR2 YFSETQ. The germline V and J ends were trimmed by 4 bases and 2 bases, with 17 bases remaining between them. The CDR3 DNA is TGCGCCAGCAGCAGGTCTCTAGCCTCGGCCACAGATACGCAGTATTTT. Amino acid sequence: CASSRSLASATDTQYF.

The J gene is TRBJ1-2, the V gene TRBV11-2; 7 nucleotides match TRBD1. The V segment lost 0 bases and the J segment 7 bases; nucleotides outside the gene matches: 5. The CDR3 length is 14 residues. The germline V gene has CDR1 SGHAT and CDR2 FQNNGV. CDR3 sequence (DNA): TGTGCCAGCAGCTTAGACCAGGGGGTGGGTGGCTACACCTTC. Translated, it gives CASSLDQGVGGYTF.

The CDR3 loop is CASSDLNPGTGELFF. CDR3 DNA sequence: TGTGCCAGCAGTGACCTGAACCCGGGCACCGGGGAGCTGTTTTTT. This rearrangement joins TRBV2 to TRBJ2-2; D gene ambiguous. Trimming left V 3 bases short and J 4 bases short, with 12 bases between. This CDR3 comprises 15 residues. The germline gives CDR1 SNHLY, CDR2 FYNNEI.

V is TRBV19 and J is TRBJ2-7; TRBD1 might be the D (6 bases). From germline, CDR1 is LNHDA and CDR2 SQIVND (reference sequence). Trimming took 3 bases from V and 2 from J, leaving 14 bases between them. The CDR3 spans 15 residues. DNA of the CDR3: TGTGCCAGTAGTATGGGGGCGTGGCTGACCTACGAGCAGTACTTC. Protein: CASSMGAWLTYEQYF.

This chain connects TRBV5-1 to TRBJ2-3; TRBD1 is a possible D gene (6 bases). Germline V gives CDR1 SGHRS, CDR2 YFSETQ. The CDR3 totals 16 residues. The V end was cut by 2 bases, the J end by 1 base, with 14 bases between. CDR3 in amino acids: CASSLTGFFGTDTQYF. The CDR3 DNA sequence: TGCGCCAGCAGCTTAACAGGGTTTTTCGGCACAGATACGCAGTATTTT.

This sequence joins TRBV5-4 and TRBJ2-1, with 7 bases lining up with TRBD1. The V and J ends lost 0 bases and 9 bases, in that order; junction bases with no gene match: 12. The CDR3 consists of 16 residues. Germline-derived CDR1 and CDR2 are SGHNT and YYREEE (reference sequence). The CDR3 DNA reads as TGTGCCAGCAGCTTGGTTTACAGGGGAGCATTTGGTGAGCAGTTCTTC. Translation gives CASSLVYRGAFGEQFF. The full variable domain, in which reference TRBV5-4 and TRBJ2-1 provide the parts outside the CDR3, is ETGVTQSPTHLIKTRGQQVTLRCSSQSGHNTVSWYQQALGQGPQFIFQYYREEENGRGNFPPRFSGLQFPNYSSELNVNALELDDSALYLCASSLVYRGAFGEQFFGPGTRLTVL.

The CDR3 region is CASSEARDSSYEQYF. DNA of the CDR3: TGTGCCAGCAGTGAAGCTCGGGACAGTTCCTACGAGCAGTACTTC. The gene calls are TRBV2 and TRBJ2-7; the match to TRBD1 covers 7 bases. From germline, CDR1 is SNHLY and CDR2 FYNNEI. This CDR3 region has 15 residues. Trimming at V came to 0 bases and at J to 1 base, leaving 3 bases not matched to a gene.